This T cell receptor beta chain appears in the sequencing data of a study of T cells in Graves' hyperthyroidism and ophthalmopathy. Germline trimming cut 4 bases from V and 10 bases from J; bases unmatched to any gene: 2. CDR1 MNHNS and CDR2 SASEGT come from the germline V gene. The CDR3 is 14 amino acids. What was amplified from RNA transcripts were TCR beta CDR3 regions. A set of HTBI primers served as the primers for a first-round RT-PCR of the TCR CDR3. In TCRdb, the multiplex PCR reads were re-called with MiXCR into one record per CDR3 protein. The data contain approximately 700,000 distinct CDR3 sequences, about a sixth of them singletons. Those with hyperthyroidism were 18 to 65 years old, newly diagnosed, and ill for under 2 months.

The sequence was obtained from a man aged 18 to 29 with Graves' hyperthyroidism. Source material: blood. The rearrangement joins TRBV6-1 to TRBJ1-6; 12 positions agree with TRBD1. The chain's CDR3 is CASSGDRGHSPLHF. CDR3 bases: TGTGCCAGCAGTGGGGACAGGGGGCACTCACCCCTCCACTTT.